This T cell receptor (beta chain) emerged from a study of Graves' ophthalmopathy and Graves' hyperthyroidism. Study-wide results and limits: A model of 13 signatures distinguished ophthalmopathy from stable hyperthyroidism at around 90% sensitivity and roughly 81% specificity.

Disease in donors with ophthalmopathy had moderate-to-severe activity, CAS ≥3, NOSPECS ≥4 and under 3 months' duration. V trimming: 6 bases; J trimming: 1 base; junction bases outside the gene matches: 3. The CDR3 length is 17 residues. On this clonotype itself: Its antigen remains unknown.

Amplification of the TCR beta CDR3 regions used RNA transcripts (as template). Following a first-round RT-PCR that used HTBI primers, a second-round multiplex PCR was carried out. One entry per CDR3 protein results from TCRdb running MiXCR on the multiplex PCR reads. The repertoire holds about 180,000 distinct CDR3 sequences, with 37% as singletons. Sequencing was carried out using peripheral blood. The chain has TRBV12-3 or TRBV12-4 and TRBJ2-2; 15 positions agree with TRBD2. This TCR derives from a middle-aged woman with Graves' ophthalmopathy. The CDR3 coding sequence is TGTGCCAGCAGAATGGGACTAGCGGGAGGGAACACCGGGGAGCTGTTTTTT. It is translated as CASRMGLAGGNTGELFF.